One and the same sample provided the 21 T cell receptor beta chains below, sequenced in a study of vaccination and CD4 T cells after COVID-19. Treatment defined: approximately 9-day PBMC culture with coronavirus spike peptide pools or control peptides (ViraFEST assay). CD4+ T lymphocytes from the unexposed donor were collected before the COVID-19 pandemic (2011-2018). The Oncomine TCR Beta short-read assay sequenced DNA from cultured CD4+ T cells. TCRdb passed the PCR reads through MiXCR, listing each CDR3 protein once. The repertoire holds 6,000 to 9,000 distinct CDR3 sequences, with more than 30% as singletons. These receptors have no identified antigens. Source material: CD4+ T cells from blood, cultured in vitro. These receptors were collected from a human donor in good health.

The chain carries TRBV7-8 and TRBJ2-2; TRBD1 might be the D (5 bases). Trimming cost V 3 bases and J 6 bases, with 20 bases left between them. Germline V gene data show CDR1 as SGHVS and CDR2 as FQNEAQ. CDR3 size: 17 residues. The CDR3 nucleotides are TGTGCCAGCAGCTTTAAGAGAGACAGTCGCTTTCCCGGGGAGCTGTTTTTT. Translating gives CASSFKRDSRFPGELFF.

The chain combines TRBV6-5 with TRBJ1-2; D ambiguous. Germline assignment: CDR1 MNHEY and CDR2 SVGAGI. The CDR3 spans 12 residues. V was cut by 2 bases and J by 3 bases, with 4 bases left in between. The CDR3 DNA reads as TGTGCCAGCAGTTACGGGGACTATGGCTACACCTTC. Amino acid sequence: CASSYGDYGYTF.

V is TRBV6-4 and J is TRBJ2-3; 8 nucleotides line up with TRBD2. CDR3 length: 16 residues. Looked up from germline, CDR1 is MRHNA and CDR2 is SNTAGT. Trimming took 0 bases from V and 1 from J; bases not matched to a gene: 3. The CDR3 coding sequence is TGTGCCAGCAGTGACTCCCGGGGGGGCGGCACAGATACGCAGTATTTT. Amino acid sequence: CASSDSRGGGTDTQYF.

This clonotype is medium-sized by share. The V call is TRBV21-1, the J call TRBJ1-2; the DNA was not used to check the table's D call, TRBD1. TRBV21-1 is reported as a pseudogene. The CDR3 extends over 14 amino acids. CDR3 DNA sequence: TGTGCCAGCGGAACCGGGACAGGGGACTATGGCTACACCTTC. Encoded protein: CASGTGTGDYGYTF.

This clonotype has just a few counts. This sequence joins TRBV25-1 and TRBJ1-2; TRBD1 matches at 8 bases. V dropped 4 bases and J dropped 2; count of bases not matched to a gene: 3. This CDR3 contains 14 residues. The V gene's germline CDR1 is MGHDK and CDR2 SYGVNS. As DNA, the CDR3 is TGTGCCAGCAGTGTACGGACAGGGAACTATGGCTACACCTTC. Its translation is CASSVRTGNYGYTF.

V gene TRBV7-3 combines with J gene TRBJ1-2, with 8 bases identical to TRBD1. There are 15 residues in the CDR3. The V gene end was trimmed by 5 bases and the J gene end by 8 bases; junction bases not matched to a gene: 13. Per germline, CDR1 SGHTA and CDR2 FQGTGA. CDR3 protein: CASSPGGQGGEGYTF. For the CDR3, the DNA is TGTGCCAGCAGCCCAGGCGGACAGGGAGGAGAAGGCTACACCTTC.

This clonotype was seen more than once but under ten times. The chain joins TRBV19 to TRBJ1-2; 8 positions match TRBD1. Looked up from germline, CDR1 is LNHDA and CDR2 is SQIVND (reference sequence). CDR3 length: 15 residues. Losses at the gene ends were 0 bases for V and 6 bases for J; bases not matched to a gene: 6. The CDR3: CASSIEQGVRDGYTF. The CDR3 nucleotides are TGTGCCAGTAGTATAGAACAGGGGGTGAGGGATGGCTACACCTTC.

The count of this clonotype is one. The conserved closing phenylalanine or tryptophan is absent in this CDR3, likely reflecting a read error. The chain recombines TRBV7-9 with TRBJ1-2; D unclear. This CDR3 has 14 amino acids. Germline values: CDR1 SEHNR, CDR2 FQNEAQ (reference sequence). The V end was cut by 5 bases, the J end by 0 bases, with 10 bases between. CDR3 loop: CASSLRRTNYGYTI. In nucleotides, the CDR3 is TGTGCCAGCAGCCTAAGACGGACTAACTATGGCTACACCATC.

This clonotype occurred a few times. The rearrangement links TRBV20-1 to TRBJ2-5; D is unclear. The germline V gene encodes CDR1 DFQATT and CDR2 SNEGSKA (reference sequence). This CDR3 has 13 amino acids. The DNA of the CDR3 is TGCAGCCCTTTTAGGCACCTCGGGGAGACCCAGTACTTC. This gives the protein CSPFRHLGETQYF.

The chain recombines TRBV12-3 or TRBV12-4 with TRBJ2-1, with 8 bases aligning to TRBD2. CDR3 length equals 16 residues. V trimming: 7 bases; J trimming: 4 bases; junction bases outside the gene matches: 12. The CDR3 spells CASTLKGGGHYNEQFF. CDR3 coding DNA: TGTGCCAGCACCTTGAAGGGCGGGGGGCATTACAATGAGCAGTTCTTC.

The rearrangement uses TRBV28 and TRBJ1-4; D unclear. The CDR3 runs 17 residues. The germline CDR1 and CDR2 sequences are MDHEN and SYDVKM. Between the trimmed V and J ends, which lost 5 bases and 8 bases, there was a span of 24 bases. The CDR3 DNA is TGTGCCAGCAGTCGGACTATCTATGAAGGGTTAGGCGAAAAACTGTTTTTT. Its protein product is CASSRTIYEGLGEKLFF.

In this sample, this clonotype turned up a few times. The chain combines TRBV27 with TRBJ2-3, with 9 bases that match TRBD2. Trimming took 8 bases from V and 8 from J; bases not matched to a gene: 17. This CDR3 is 16 amino acids long. The germline V gene encodes CDR1 MNHEY and CDR2 SMNVEV (reference sequence). The CDR3 here is CASYPVASGESRTQYF. The CDR3 coding sequence is TGTGCCAGCTACCCGGTGGCTAGCGGGGAATCGCGTACGCAGTATTTT.

This sequence joins TRBV12-3 or TRBV12-4 and TRBJ1-6; no reliable D call. The V and J ends lost 3 bases and 5 bases respectively, with 14 bases between them. The CDR3 runs 16 residues. DNA of the CDR3: TGTGCCAGCAGTTTGTCGCGGACTTGGAATAATTCACCCCTCCACTTT. This sequence encodes CASSLSRTWNNSPLHF.

Only one count was recorded for this clonotype. The V and J genes are TRBV30 and TRBJ1-1, with 11 positions matching TRBD1. In germline, CDR1 is GTSNPN, CDR2 SVGIG (reference sequence). V lost 8 bases and J lost 6; bases outside the gene matches: 5. The CDR3 runs to 12 residues. CDR3 protein: CAGTGGRPEAFF. The CDR3, as DNA: TGTGCCGGGACAGGGGGTCGGCCTGAAGCTTTCTTT.

The rearrangement joins TRBV7-3 to TRBJ2-7; TRBD2 matches 7 bases. From germline, CDR1 is SGHTA and CDR2 FQGTGA. This CDR3 is 14 amino acids long. V trimming: 7 bases; J trimming: 1 base; junction bases outside the gene matches: 7. The CDR3 protein is CASKSSGESYEQYF. In DNA form, the CDR3 reads TGTGCCAGCAAGTCAAGCGGGGAATCCTACGAGCAGTACTTC.

The sample holds a few counts of this clonotype. The J gene is TRBJ1-1, the V gene TRBV7-6, with no clear D. Germline loops: CDR1 SGHVS, CDR2 FNYEAQ. V lost 5 bases and J lost 2, with 12 bases in between. The CDR3 contains 14 residues. CDR3: CASSPEELNTEAFF. In DNA form, the CDR3 reads TGTGCCAGCAGCCCCGAGGAGTTAAACACTGAAGCTTTCTTT. Based on the CDR3 plus reference TRBV7-6 and TRBJ1-1, the full variable domain is GAGVSQSPRYKVTKRGQDVALRCDPISGHVSLYWYRQALGQGPEFLTYFNYEAQQDKSGLPNDRFSAERPEGSISTLTIQRTEQRDSAMYRCASSPEELNTEAFFGQGTRLTVV.

This clonotype has a handful of counts. For the CDR3, the DNA is TGTGCCAGCATCCTAGGACTACTGCATTCGGATGAGCAGTTCTTC. Amino acid sequence: CASILGLLHSDEQFF. This chain uses TRBV6-1 with TRBJ2-1; possible D gene TRBD2, 6 bases. Trimming shortened V by 7 bases and J by 8 bases, and 21 bases separated the two germline ends. This CDR3 comprises 15 residues. CDR1 MNHNS and CDR2 SASEGT come from the germline V gene.

The V gene is TRBV20-1, the J gene TRBJ1-4; D not resolved. The germline V gene has CDR1 DFQATT and CDR2 SNEGSKA (reference sequence). The CDR3 spans 12 residues. The V and J ends lost 3 bases and 12 bases respectively, with 14 bases between them. CDR3 in amino acids: CSASKRRGELFF. CDR3 nucleotides: TGCAGTGCTAGTAAACGCCGTGGGGAACTGTTTTTT.

This clonotype is medium-sized. This rearrangement joins TRBV7-2 to TRBJ2-1, with TRBD2 identical over 7 bases. Germline CDR1 is SGHTA and CDR2 is FQGNSA. V shed 0 bases, J shed 4 bases, and the junction held 3 bases outside the gene matches. The CDR3 is made up of 15 amino acids. The CDR3 here is CASSLAGLNYNEQFF. The CDR3 region has the DNA TGTGCCAGCAGCTTAGCGGGACTAAATTACAATGAGCAGTTCTTC. Together with reference TRBV7-2 and TRBJ2-1, the CDR3 gives the full variable domain: GAGVSQSPSNKVTEKGKDVELRCDPISGHTALYWYRQSLGQGLEFLIYFQGNSAPDKSGLPSDRFSAERTGGSVSTLTIQRTQQEDSAVYLCASSLAGLNYNEQFFGPGTRLTVL.

This chain connects TRBV19 to TRBJ1-5; TRBD1 matches 8 bases. The junction had 8 bases not matched to a gene; V was cut back by 5 bases and J by 5 bases. This CDR3 has 15 amino acids. Per the germline V gene, CDR1 is LNHDA and CDR2 is SQIVND (reference sequence). The CDR3 reads CASSATGGAHQPQHF. The CDR3 nucleotides read TGTGCCAGTAGTGCCACAGGGGGGGCACATCAGCCCCAGCATTTT.

The table lists this clonotype with a few counts. This chain uses TRBV7-2 with TRBJ1-1; the D is unclear. The germline V gene has CDR1 SGHTA and CDR2 FQGNSA. Trimming shortened V by 1 base and J by 0 bases, and 12 bases separated the two germline ends. The CDR3 consists of 16 residues. The CDR3 DNA reads as TGTGCCAGCAGCTTAGAGTGGGCTCCGGTGAACACTGAAGCTTTCTTT. Protein sequence: CASSLEWAPVNTEAFF.